This T cell receptor (beta chain) was sequenced for a study of cytomegalovirus exposure and HLA in healthy donors. With regard to this clone: Its target is not known.

Study-wide points: Both high specificity and high sensitivity reportedly marked the classifier's diagnosis of cytomegalovirus status. Indistinguishable V segments such as TRBV6-2 and TRBV6-3 were excluded.

In the PCR, 60 Vbeta and 13 Jbeta primers were used. Repertoires were generated with immunoSEQ multiplex PCR, while TCRdb's copy carries only in-frame clones and drops some. Among over 80,000 clones listed, 81% were seen once. From germline, CDR1 is MDHEN and CDR2 SYDVKM. Deletions cut 6 bases from V and 4 bases from J, with 9 bases between. The CDR3 extends over 12 amino acids. The chain carries TRBV28 and TRBJ1-2; D might be TRBD1 (6 bases). The sequence was obtained from a man aged 40-49 years in good health and CMV-seropositive. The sequenced sample was PBMCs. The CDR3 loop is CASSRTAYGYTF. The CDR3 nucleotides read TGTGCCAGCAGCCGGACAGCCTATGGCTACACCTTC.